The 19 T cell receptor beta chains below come from one sample, sequenced in a study of early T cells in non-severe SARS-CoV-2 infection. MiXCR, run by TCRdb on the 5' RACE reads, gives a single entry per CDR3 protein. The repertoire holds about 92,000 distinct CDR3 sequences, with approximately 15% as singletons. Sequencing was carried out using whole blood. Receptor source: an adult who was a healthcare worker with PCR-confirmed SARS-CoV-2 infection or an uninfected control (not recorded which).

CDR3 sequence (DNA): TGTGCCAGCAGTGAATCCCGGACAGGTGCTCAATCCGGCTCTGGGGCCAACGTCCTGACTTTC. It codes for CASSESRTGAQSGSGANVLTF. The genes are TRBV25-1 and TRBJ2-6, with 7 positions matching TRBD1. The V segment lost 1 base and the J segment 0 bases; nucleotides outside the gene matches: 15. Germline CDR1 is MGHDK and CDR2 is SYGVNS. This CDR3 has 21 amino acids.

This clonotype was found a few times. The chain joins TRBV5-1 to TRBJ1-2, with D unresolved. Germline CDR1 is SGHRS and CDR2 is YFSETQ. V lost 0 bases and J lost 5, with 8 bases in between. The CDR3 totals 13 residues. CDR3 sequence reads: CASSLEGLYGYTF. The CDR3 DNA is TGCGCCAGCAGCTTGGAAGGGCTATATGGCTACACCTTC.

As regards this clonotype: One junction end does not reproduce the germline sequence, and a read error may be involved. In DNA, the CDR3 is TGTGCCAGCGGCAATCCGGGGGCAGGCTATTGCTACACCTTC. It translates to CASGNPGAGYCYTF. This rearrangement joins TRBV19 to TRBJ1-2; tentative D call: TRBD1 (6 bases). Germline-derived CDR1 and CDR2 are LNHDA and SQIVND (reference sequence). The CDR3 has 14 residues.

This clonotype was detected a few times. The chain carries TRBV18 and TRBJ2-2; perhaps TRBD1 as D (6 bases). Germline V gene sequence: CDR1 KGHSH, CDR2 LQKENI. The V and J ends lost 3 bases and 10 bases respectively, with 9 bases between them. This CDR3 has 12 residues. In nucleotides, the CDR3 is TGTGCCAGCTCACCTGGGGGCGAGGAGCTGTTTTTT. This sequence encodes CASSPGGEELFF.

This chain links TRBV7-9 with TRBJ2-7, with 9 bases aligning to TRBD2. V gave up 3 bases and J gave up 2 bases; unmatched junction bases: 5. The CDR3 runs to 15 residues. Germline V gene data show CDR1 as SEHNR and CDR2 as FQNEAQ (reference sequence). The CDR3 sequence: CASSFFPSGTYEQYF. For the CDR3, the DNA is TGTGCCAGCAGCTTTTTCCCTAGCGGGACCTACGAGCAGTACTTC.

The V call is TRBV4-1, the J call TRBJ2-7; 9 nucleotides agree with TRBD2. Germline CDR1 reads MGHRA; CDR2 reads YSYEKL. CDR3 size: 16 residues. V was pared by 1 base and J by 3 bases, with 7 bases of the junction left unmatched. The CDR3 nucleotides are TGCGCCAGCAGCCAAGGGTTGCGGGAGGGCCGCTACGAGCAGTACTTC. Translating gives CASSQGLREGRYEQYF.

The V and J genes are TRBV28 and TRBJ1-5; D is ambiguous. V was cut by 6 bases and J by 3 bases, with 9 bases left in between. The CDR3 consists of 13 residues. Germline CDR1 is MDHEN and CDR2 is SYDVKM. The chain's CDR3 is CASRRDANQPQHF. The CDR3 DNA is TGTGCCAGCAGGAGGGATGCCAATCAGCCCCAGCATTTT.

V is TRBV10-3 and J is TRBJ2-1; 11 nucleotides align to TRBD2. V shed 3 bases and J 9 bases; nucleotides not matched to a gene: 13. Germline V CDR1 and CDR2: ENHRY, SYGVKD. The CDR3 is 17 amino acids. The CDR3 loop is CAISDYGLAGSVGEQFF. CDR3 in DNA: TGTGCCATCAGTGATTACGGACTAGCGGGTAGCGTTGGTGAGCAGTTCTTC.

This chain uses TRBV5-4 with TRBJ1-2; D remains ambiguous. V was pared by 0 bases and J by 5 bases, with 14 bases between. CDR1 SGHNT and CDR2 YYREEE come from the germline V gene (reference sequence). This CDR3 has 15 residues. Here the CDR3 reads CASSLGGTQPYGYTF. In DNA, the CDR3 is TGTGCCAGCAGCTTGGGCGGCACGCAACCTTATGGCTACACCTTC. The complete variable domain, with remaining parts taken from reference TRBV5-4 and TRBJ1-2, reads ETGVTQSPTHLIKTRGQQVTLRCSSQSGHNTVSWYQQALGQGPQFIFQYYREEENGRGNFPPRFSGLQFPNYSSELNVNALELDDSALYLCASSLGGTQPYGYTFGSGTRLTVV.

This clonotype occurred many times. This chain uses TRBV3-1 with TRBJ1-6; 8 positions agree with TRBD1. J gave up 0 bases and V 6 bases, and 7 bases lay outside the gene matches. Germline V CDR1 and CDR2: LGHDT, YNNKEL (reference sequence). The CDR3 totals 17 residues. The CDR3 here is CASSSDRGSSYNSPLHF. As DNA, the CDR3 is TGTGCCAGCAGTTCCGACAGGGGATCCTCCTATAATTCACCCCTCCACTTT.

This clonotype was recorded a few times. The J gene is TRBJ1-5, the V gene TRBV6-5, with TRBD1 matching 8 bases. Losses at the gene ends were 6 bases for V and 7 bases for J; bases not matched to a gene: 8. This CDR3 is built from 14 residues. Germline V gene data show CDR1 as MNHEY and CDR2 as SVGAGI. The CDR3 DNA is TGTGCCAGCAGCCCAGGGGGCTGGGGACAGCCCCAGCATTTT. It translates to CASSPGGWGQPQHF.

This chain connects TRBV29-1 to TRBJ2-7, with unresolved D. In germline, CDR1 is SQVTM, CDR2 ANQGSEA. This CDR3 comprises 12 residues. The germline V and J ends were trimmed by 3 bases and 6 bases, with 12 bases remaining between them. The CDR3 sequence: CSVDGAAGEQYF. In DNA form, the CDR3 reads TGCAGCGTTGACGGTGCGGCCGGCGAGCAGTACTTC.

In this sample, this clonotype turned up a few times. The gene calls are TRBV6-1 and TRBJ2-7; 7 bases are shared with TRBD1. This CDR3 is 15 amino acids long. Unmatched junction bases numbered 4, after V lost 2 bases and J lost 0 bases. Germline CDR1 MNHNS, CDR2 SASEGT. The CDR3 sequence is CASSEKGASSYEQYF. CDR3 coding DNA: TGTGCCAGCAGTGAAAAGGGGGCAAGCTCCTACGAGCAGTACTTC.

This clonotype was seen more than once but under ten times. The genes are TRBV12-3 or TRBV12-4 and TRBJ1-1; D gene uncertain. The CDR3 consists of 12 residues. V was trimmed by 3 bases and J by 8 bases, leaving 10 bases between them. The CDR3 region is CASSFRLYEAFF. The CDR3 DNA sequence: TGTGCCAGCAGTTTCAGGTTGTACGAAGCTTTCTTT.

This clonotype came up a few times. The chain combines TRBV12-3 or TRBV12-4 with TRBJ2-7; 7 nucleotides agree with TRBD2. Trimming took 6 bases from V and 3 from J; bases not matched to a gene: 8. The CDR3 contains 14 residues. The CDR3 DNA follows: TGTGCCAGCAGGACGTCCGGGACTATCTACGAGCAGTACTTC. Amino acids: CASRTSGTIYEQYF.

This clonotype has just a few counts. The chain carries TRBV7-2 and TRBJ2-7; 9 bases line up with TRBD1. The CDR3 is 15 amino acids. Looked up from germline, CDR1 is SGHTA and CDR2 is FQGNSA. V was clipped by 5 bases and J by 6 bases; unmatched bases: 11. The CDR3 nucleotides are TGTGCCAGCAGCCTTGGGGGACAGGGACGGGGCGAGCAGTACTTC. This translates into CASSLGGQGRGEQYF.

CDR3 loop: CATQNQDEQYF. Written as DNA, the CDR3 is TGTGCCACACAGAACCAAGACGAGCAGTACTTC. The rearrangement uses TRBV28 and TRBJ2-7; no reliable D call. Germline CDR1 and CDR2: MDHEN and SYDVKM. This CDR3 has 11 amino acids. Trimming cost V 10 bases and J 5 bases, with 12 bases left between them.

In this sample, this clonotype turned up many times. This rearrangement joins TRBV7-9 to TRBJ1-5; D is unresolved. V was clipped by 2 bases and J by 1 base, with 6 bases between them. The CDR3 extends over 14 amino acids. Germline CDR1 SEHNR, CDR2 FQNEAQ (reference sequence). Here the CDR3 DNA reads TGTGCCAGCAGCTTACCCGGGAGCAATCAGCCCCAGCATTTT. It encodes CASSLPGSNQPQHF.

The J gene is TRBJ2-7, the V gene TRBV7-6, with 8 bases fitting TRBD1. Germline CDR1 and CDR2: SGHVS and FNYEAQ. After removal of 3 bases from V and 5 bases from J, the junction contained 9 bases not matched to a gene. CDR3 size: 15 residues. The CDR3 is CASSFAGTGSHEQYF. The CDR3 nucleotides read TGTGCCAGCAGCTTCGCCGGGACAGGAAGCCACGAGCAGTACTTC.